Listed below are T cell receptor beta chains from one sample, sequenced in a study of T cell repertoires in cytomegalovirus infection. These receptors' targets are unknown. TCRdb recomputed calls from the reads with MiXCR, one row per CDR3 protein. The table has approximately 220,000 distinct CDR3 sequences, 35% to 45% seen once; the top ten hold roughly three fifths. The sample was CD8+ T cells from cultured PBMCs, taken from culture after CMV antigen stimulation. The receptors originated from a human donor in good health (CMV status not recorded). Some clones in this sample may be carry-over from other donors' samples. CDR3s include the opening cysteine and the closing phenylalanine or tryptophan. D genes are given only for firm matches. A row's size may be missing; if present it is once, few, many or a size class.

length	V	size	D	J	DNA	CDR3
15	TRBV2	.	TRBD1	TRBJ1-3	TGTGCCAGCAATCTGCGGACAGGGACTGGAAACACCATATATTTT	CASNLRTGTGNTIYF
15	TRBV12-5	.	TRBD1	TRBJ1-1	TGTGCTAGTGGTCCGCCGGGACAGGCGAACACTGAAGCTTTCTTT	CASGPPGQANTEAFF
13	TRBV27	few	.	TRBJ2-2	TGTGCCAGCAGTTTATCGACCACCGGGGAGCTGTTTTTT	CASSLSTTGELFF
19	TRBV6-1	few	TRBD1	TRBJ1-2	TGTGCCAGCAGTGAAGAGGGGGTCGACAGGGGGCTGGTTCCTTATGGCTACACCTTC	CASSEEGVDRGLVPYGYTF
14	TRBV7-2	few	.	TRBJ2-3	TGTGCCAGCAGCTTAGTTAGCCGAGCAGATACGCAGTATTTT	CASSLVSRADTQYF
16	TRBV7-4	.	TRBD2	TRBJ2-3	TGTGCCAGCAGCTCAAGTAGCGGGGGAAGGATAGATACGCAGTATTTT	CASSSSSGGRIDTQYF
16	TRBV7-9	.	.	TRBJ2-1	TGTGCCAGCAGCCCTGCTGTGGGGGGCTCCTACAATGAGCAGTTCTTC	CASSPAVGGSYNEQFF
17	TRBV11-2	few	.	TRBJ1-1	TGTGCCAGCAGCCCCTGGACCGGCCCCGGCGACTTGGCTGAAGCTTTCTTT	CASSPWTGPGDLAEAFF
15	TRBV11-2	few	.	TRBJ2-6	TGTGCCAGCAGCCCCCTGACAGGTGGGGCCAACGTCCTGACTTTC	CASSPLTGGANVLTF
12	TRBV7-4	.	.	TRBJ2-7	TGTGCCAGCAGCCCCACCAGGGGAGAGCAGTACTTC	CASSPTRGEQYF
14	TRBV2	.	.	TRBJ2-2	TGTGCCAGCAGAGTGTGGACGAACACCGGGGAGCTGTTTTTT	CASRVWTNTGELFF
13	TRBV27	.	TRBD1	TRBJ2-5	TGTGCCAGCAGTTGGGGGACAGGGGAGACCCAGTACTTC	CASSWGTGETQYF
16	TRBV12-3/TRBV12-4	.	.	TRBJ1-5	TGTGCCAGCAGTTTGTACGGGGACGGGGGCAATCAGCCCCAGCATTTT	CASSLYGDGGNQPQHF
13	TRBV29-1	.	TRBD1	TRBJ2-7	TGCAGCGTTGTGGGGACAGGGCCAGGGGAGCAGTACTTC	CSVVGTGPGEQYF
13	TRBV7-9	few	.	TRBJ2-5	TGTGCCAGCAGCCCCAGGGGGGAAGAGACCCAGTACTTC	CASSPRGEETQYF
16	TRBV2	few	TRBD2	TRBJ2-2	TGTGCCAGCAGTTTAGCGGGGGGGATCGTCACCGGGGAGCTGTTTTTT	CASSLAGGIVTGELFF
14	TRBV12-3/TRBV12-4	.	.	TRBJ2-5	TGTGCCAGCAGTCCACAGGGTAGCTTGGAGACCCAGTACTTC	CASSPQGSLETQYF
13	TRBV18	.	.	TRBJ1-1	TGTGCCAGCTCACCACCAACAAGCACTGAAGCTTTCTTT	CASSPPTSTEAFF
14	TRBV24-1	.	.	TRBJ2-1	TGTGCCACCAGTCAGGGGAGCTCCTACAATGAGCAGTTCTTC	CATSQGSSYNEQFF
15	TRBV29-1	.	.	TRBJ2-7	TGCAGCGTTGAGGACCCGGACCATAATACGCGCGAGCAGTACTTC	CSVEDPDHNTREQYF
12	TRBV5-4	.	TRBD2	TRBJ2-4	TGTGCGGCCGGGGGAGGGTCAGACATTCAGTACTTC	CAAGGGSDIQYF